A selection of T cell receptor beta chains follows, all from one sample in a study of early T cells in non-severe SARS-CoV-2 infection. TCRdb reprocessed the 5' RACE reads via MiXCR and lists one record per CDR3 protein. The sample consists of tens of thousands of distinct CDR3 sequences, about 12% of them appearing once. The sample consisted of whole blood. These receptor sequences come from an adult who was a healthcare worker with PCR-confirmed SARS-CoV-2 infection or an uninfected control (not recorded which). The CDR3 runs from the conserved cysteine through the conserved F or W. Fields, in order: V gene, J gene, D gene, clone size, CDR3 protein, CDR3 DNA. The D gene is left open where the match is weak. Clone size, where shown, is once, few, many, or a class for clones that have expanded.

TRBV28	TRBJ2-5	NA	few	CASSSTGASKETQYF	TGTGCCAGCAGCTCCACCGGGGCCAGCAAAGAGACCCAGTACTTC
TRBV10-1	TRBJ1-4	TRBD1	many	CASSPGGVGEKLFF	TGCGCCAGCAGCCCAGGGGGCGTCGGGGAAAAACTGTTTTTT
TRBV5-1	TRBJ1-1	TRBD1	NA	CASSSNAQGSMGTEAFF	TGCGCCAGCAGCTCTAACGCACAGGGGTCGATGGGTACTGAAGCTTTCTTT
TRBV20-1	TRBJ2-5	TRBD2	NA	CSAREPGLGQETQYF	TGCAGTGCTAGGGAACCGGGACTAGGGCAAGAGACCCAGTACTTC
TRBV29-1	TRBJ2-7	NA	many	CSVDGGNRFEQYF	TGCAGCGTTGACGGAGGGAACCGCTTCGAGCAGTACTTC
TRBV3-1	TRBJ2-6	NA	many	CASSRGSNGANVLTF	TGTGCCAGCAGCCGAGGGTCGAACGGGGCCAACGTCCTGACTTTC
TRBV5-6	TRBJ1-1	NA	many	CASSTTPGQSGRAFF	TGTGCCAGCAGCACCACTCCGGGACAAAGTGGCAGGGCTTTCTTT
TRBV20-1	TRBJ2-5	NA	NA	CSAGTKETQYF	TGCAGTGCTGGGACCAAAGAGACCCAGTACTTC
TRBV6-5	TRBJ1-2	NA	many	CASSLTGDVYGYTF	TGTGCCAGCAGCTTAACGGGGGACGTCTATGGCTACACCTTC
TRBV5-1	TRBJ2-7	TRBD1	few	CASRAGQGNEQYF	TGCGCCAGCAGGGCAGGACAGGGGAACGAGCAGTACTTC
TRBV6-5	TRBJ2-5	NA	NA	CASSYAGGTETQYF	TGTGCCAGCAGTTACGCAGGGGGGACAGAGACCCAGTACTTC
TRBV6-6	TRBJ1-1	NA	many	CASSRLNTEAFF	TGTGCCAGCAGCCGGCTGAACACTGAAGCTTTCTTT
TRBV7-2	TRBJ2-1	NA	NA	CASSSRTDYNEQFF	TGTGCCAGCAGTTCCCGGACAGACTACAATGAGCAGTTCTTC
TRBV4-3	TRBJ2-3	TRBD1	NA	CASSVTGADTQYF	TGCGCCAGCAGCGTTACAGGGGCAGATACGCAGTATTTT
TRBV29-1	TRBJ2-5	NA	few	CSVEGRPQETQYF	TGCAGCGTTGAAGGGCGACCCCAAGAGACCCAGTACTTC
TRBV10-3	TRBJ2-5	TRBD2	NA	CAIMAGVGETQYF	TGTGCCATCATGGCGGGAGTAGGTGAGACCCAGTACTTC
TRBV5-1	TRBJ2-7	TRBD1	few	CASSPTGASSYEQYF	TGCGCCAGCAGCCCCACAGGGGCCTCCTCCTACGAGCAGTACTTC
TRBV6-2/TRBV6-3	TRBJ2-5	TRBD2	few	CASSYRLAGEETQYF	TGTGCCAGCAGTTACCGGCTAGCGGGGGAAGAGACCCAGTACTTC
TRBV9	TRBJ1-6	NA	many	CASSVAPTENSPLHF	TGTGCCAGCAGCGTAGCCCCGACAGAGAATTCACCCCTCCACTTT
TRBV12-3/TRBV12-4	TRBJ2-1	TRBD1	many	CASSPGQGRNEQFF	TGTGCCAGCAGTCCCGGACAGGGTCGCAATGAGCAGTTCTTC
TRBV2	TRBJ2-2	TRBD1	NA	CASRPTGAYTGELFF	TGTGCCAGCAGGCCCACAGGGGCGTACACCGGGGAGCTGTTTTTT
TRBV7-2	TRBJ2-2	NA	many	CASSLYTGELFF	TGTGCCAGCAGCCTCTACACCGGGGAGCTGTTTTTT